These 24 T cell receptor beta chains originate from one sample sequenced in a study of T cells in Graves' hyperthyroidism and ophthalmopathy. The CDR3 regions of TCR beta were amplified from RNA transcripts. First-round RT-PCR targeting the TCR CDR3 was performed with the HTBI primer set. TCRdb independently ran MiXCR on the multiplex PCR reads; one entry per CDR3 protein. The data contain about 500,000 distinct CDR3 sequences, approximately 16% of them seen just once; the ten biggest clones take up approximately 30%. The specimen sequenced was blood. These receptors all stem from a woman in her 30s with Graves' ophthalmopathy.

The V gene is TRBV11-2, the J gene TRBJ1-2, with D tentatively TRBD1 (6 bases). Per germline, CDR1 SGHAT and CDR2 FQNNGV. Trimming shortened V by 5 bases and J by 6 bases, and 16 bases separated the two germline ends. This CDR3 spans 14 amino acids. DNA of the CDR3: TGTGCCAGCAGCCGCCTGAGACAGGAACATGGCTACACCTTC. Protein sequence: CASSRLRQEHGYTF.

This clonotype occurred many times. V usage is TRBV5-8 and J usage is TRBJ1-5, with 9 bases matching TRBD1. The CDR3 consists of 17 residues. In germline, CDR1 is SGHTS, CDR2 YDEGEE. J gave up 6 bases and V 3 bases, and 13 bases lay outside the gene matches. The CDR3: CASSWGQGAPFGQPQHF. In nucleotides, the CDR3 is TGTGCCAGCAGCTGGGGACAGGGCGCGCCGTTTGGTCAGCCCCAGCATTTT.

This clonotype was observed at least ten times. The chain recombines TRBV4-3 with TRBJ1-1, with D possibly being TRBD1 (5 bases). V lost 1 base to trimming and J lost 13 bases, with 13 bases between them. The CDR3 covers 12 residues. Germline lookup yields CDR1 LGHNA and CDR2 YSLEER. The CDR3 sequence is CASSQVGRGVFF. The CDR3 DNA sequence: TGCGCCAGCAGCCAAGTGGGACGCGGAGTTTTCTTT.

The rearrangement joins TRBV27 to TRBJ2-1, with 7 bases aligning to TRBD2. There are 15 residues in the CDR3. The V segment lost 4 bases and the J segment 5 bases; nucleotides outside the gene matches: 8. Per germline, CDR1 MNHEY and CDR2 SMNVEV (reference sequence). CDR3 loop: CASSSKRDLNNEQFF. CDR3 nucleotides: TGTGCCAGCAGTTCTAAGCGGGATTTAAACAATGAGCAGTTCTTC.

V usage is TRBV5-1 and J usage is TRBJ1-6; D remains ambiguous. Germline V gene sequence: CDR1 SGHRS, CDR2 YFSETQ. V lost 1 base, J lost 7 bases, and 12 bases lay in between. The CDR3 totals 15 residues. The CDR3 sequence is CASSLYFSENSPLHF. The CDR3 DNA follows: TGCGCCAGCAGCTTGTATTTCAGCGAAAATTCACCCCTCCACTTT. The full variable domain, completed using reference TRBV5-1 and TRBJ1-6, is KAGVTQTPRYLIKTRGQQVTLSCSPISGHRSVSWYQQTPGQGLQFLFEYFSETQRNKGNFPGRFSGRQFSNSRSEMNVSTLELGDSALYLCASSLYFSENSPLHFGNGTRLTVT.

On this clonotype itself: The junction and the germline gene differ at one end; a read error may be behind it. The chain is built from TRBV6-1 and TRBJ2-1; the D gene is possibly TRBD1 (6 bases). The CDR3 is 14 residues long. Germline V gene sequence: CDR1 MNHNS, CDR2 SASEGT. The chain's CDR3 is CASSGQTSYNEQFF. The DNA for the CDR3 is TGCGCCAGCAGTGGACAGACCTCCTACAATGAGCAGTTCTTC.

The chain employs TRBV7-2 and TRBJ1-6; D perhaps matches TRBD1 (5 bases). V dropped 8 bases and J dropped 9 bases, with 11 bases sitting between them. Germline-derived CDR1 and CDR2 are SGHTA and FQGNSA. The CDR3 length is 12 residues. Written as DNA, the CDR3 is TGTGCCAGCTCCGGGGGGGTTTCACCCCTCCACTTT. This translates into CASSGGVSPLHF.

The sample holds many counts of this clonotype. In DNA, the CDR3 is TGCGCCAGCAGCGTCTCCGGGACTTCCTACGAGCAGTACTTC. Protein: CASSVSGTSYEQYF. The J gene is TRBJ2-7, the V gene TRBV5-1; the D gene is possibly TRBD2 (6 bases). The ends were cut back, 4 bases at V and 1 base at J, with 12 bases in the middle. Germline loops: CDR1 SGHRS, CDR2 YFSETQ. This CDR3 contains 14 residues.

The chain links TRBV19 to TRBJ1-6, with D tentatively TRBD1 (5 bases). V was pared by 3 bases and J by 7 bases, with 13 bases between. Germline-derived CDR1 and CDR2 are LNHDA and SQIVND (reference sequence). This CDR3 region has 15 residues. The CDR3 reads CASSIRGAWNSPLHF. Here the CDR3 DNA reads TGTGCCAGTAGTATCCGGGGCGCTTGGAATTCACCCCTCCACTTT.

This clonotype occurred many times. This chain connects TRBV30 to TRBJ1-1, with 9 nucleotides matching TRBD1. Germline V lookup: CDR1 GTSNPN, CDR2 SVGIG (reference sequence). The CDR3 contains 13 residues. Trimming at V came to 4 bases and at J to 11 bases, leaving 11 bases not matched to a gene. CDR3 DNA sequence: TGTGCCTGGAACCCGACCGGGACAGGGAACGCTTTCTTT. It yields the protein CAWNPTGTGNAFF.

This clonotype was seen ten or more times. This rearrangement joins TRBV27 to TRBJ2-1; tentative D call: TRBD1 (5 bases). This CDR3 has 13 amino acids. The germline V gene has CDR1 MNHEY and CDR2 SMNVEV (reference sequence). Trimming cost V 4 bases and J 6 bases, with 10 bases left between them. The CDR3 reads CASSSTEINEQFF. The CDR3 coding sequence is TGTGCCAGCAGTTCGACAGAAATCAATGAGCAGTTCTTC.

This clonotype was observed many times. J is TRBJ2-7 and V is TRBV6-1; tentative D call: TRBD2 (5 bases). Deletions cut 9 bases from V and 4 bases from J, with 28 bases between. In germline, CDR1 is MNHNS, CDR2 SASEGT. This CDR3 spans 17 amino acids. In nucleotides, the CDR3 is TGTGCCAGTAAAGGACTGGGGAACGGGCAGGAAATGTACGAGCAGTACTTC. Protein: CASKGLGNGQEMYEQYF.

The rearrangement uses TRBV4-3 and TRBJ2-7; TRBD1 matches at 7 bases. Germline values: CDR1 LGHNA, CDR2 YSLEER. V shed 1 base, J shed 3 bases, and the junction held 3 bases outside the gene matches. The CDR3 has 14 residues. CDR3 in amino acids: CASSQVRDSYEQYF. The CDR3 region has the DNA TGCGCCAGCAGCCAAGTTAGGGACAGCTACGAGCAGTACTTC.

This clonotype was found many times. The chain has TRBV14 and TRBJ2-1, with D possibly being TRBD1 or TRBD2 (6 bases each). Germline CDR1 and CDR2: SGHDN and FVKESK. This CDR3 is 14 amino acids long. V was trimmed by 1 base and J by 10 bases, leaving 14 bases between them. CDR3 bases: TGTGCCAGCAGCCAAGCTCGGTTAGGGGGGGAGCAGTTCTTC. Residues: CASSQARLGGEQFF. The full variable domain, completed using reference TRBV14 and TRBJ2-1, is EAGVTQFPSHSVIEKGQTVTLRCDPISGHDNLYWYRRVMGKEIKFLLHFVKESKQDESGMPNNRFLAERTGGTYSTLKVQPAELEDSGVYFCASSQARLGGEQFFGPGTRLTVL.

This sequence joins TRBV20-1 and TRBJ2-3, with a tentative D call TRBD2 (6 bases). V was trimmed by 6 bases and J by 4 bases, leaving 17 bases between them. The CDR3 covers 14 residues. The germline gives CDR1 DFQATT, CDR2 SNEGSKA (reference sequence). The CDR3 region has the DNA TGCAGTGCCCCGCGGGGAGTGGGTTCAGATACGCAGTATTTT. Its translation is CSAPRGVGSDTQYF.

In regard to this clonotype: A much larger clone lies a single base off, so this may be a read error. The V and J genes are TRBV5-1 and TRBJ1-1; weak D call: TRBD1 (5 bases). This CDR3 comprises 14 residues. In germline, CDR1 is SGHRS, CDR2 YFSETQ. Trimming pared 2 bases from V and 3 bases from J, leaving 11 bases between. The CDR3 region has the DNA TGCGCCAGCAGCTTTTCACCGGGGGACACTGAAGCTTTCTTT. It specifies CASSFSPGDTEAFF.

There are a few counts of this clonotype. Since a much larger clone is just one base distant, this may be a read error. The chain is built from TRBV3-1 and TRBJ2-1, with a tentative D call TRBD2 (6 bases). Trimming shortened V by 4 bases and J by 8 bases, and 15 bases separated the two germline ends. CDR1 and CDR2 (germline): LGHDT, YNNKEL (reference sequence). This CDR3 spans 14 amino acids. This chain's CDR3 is CASSLGTGGHEQFF. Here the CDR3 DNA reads TGTGCCAGCAGCCTCGGGACTGGCGGGCATGAGCAGTTCTTC.

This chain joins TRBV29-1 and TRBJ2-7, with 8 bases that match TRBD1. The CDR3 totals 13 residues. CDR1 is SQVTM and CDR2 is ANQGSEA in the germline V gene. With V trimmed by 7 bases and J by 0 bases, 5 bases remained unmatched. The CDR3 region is CSGRQGSSYEQYF. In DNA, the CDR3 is TGCAGCGGCCGACAGGGGAGCTCCTACGAGCAGTACTTC.

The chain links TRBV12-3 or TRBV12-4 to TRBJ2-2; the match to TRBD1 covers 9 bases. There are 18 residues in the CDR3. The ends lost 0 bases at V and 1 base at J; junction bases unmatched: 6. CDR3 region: CASSLARGQGLNTGELFF. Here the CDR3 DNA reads TGTGCCAGCAGTTTAGCGCGGGGACAGGGACTGAACACCGGGGAGCTGTTTTTT.

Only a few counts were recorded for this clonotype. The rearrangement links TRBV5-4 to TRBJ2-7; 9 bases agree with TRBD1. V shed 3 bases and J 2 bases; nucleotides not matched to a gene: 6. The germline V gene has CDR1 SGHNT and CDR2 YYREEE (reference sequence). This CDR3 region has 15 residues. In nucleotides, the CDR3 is TGTGCCAGCAGCTCCGTCCGGGACAGGGCCTACGAGCAGTACTTC. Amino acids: CASSSVRDRAYEQYF.

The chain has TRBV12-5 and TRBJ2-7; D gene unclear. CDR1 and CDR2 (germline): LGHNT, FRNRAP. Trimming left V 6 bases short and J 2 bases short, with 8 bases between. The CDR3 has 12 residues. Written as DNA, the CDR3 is TGTGCTAGTGGCCCTCTAGCCTACGAGCAGTACTTC. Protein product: CASGPLAYEQYF.

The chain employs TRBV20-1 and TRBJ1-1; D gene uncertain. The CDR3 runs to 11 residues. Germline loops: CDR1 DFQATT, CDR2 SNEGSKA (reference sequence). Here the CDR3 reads CTEVSPTEAFF. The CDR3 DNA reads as TGCACCGAGGTTAGCCCCACTGAAGCTTTCTTT.

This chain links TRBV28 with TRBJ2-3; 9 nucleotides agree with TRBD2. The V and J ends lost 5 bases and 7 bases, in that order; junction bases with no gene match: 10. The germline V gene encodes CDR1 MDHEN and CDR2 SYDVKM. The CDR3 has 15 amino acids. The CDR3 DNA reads TGTGCCAGCAGTCCTCGGCGGGAGGGCGCGAATACGCAGTATTTT. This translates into CASSPRREGANTQYF.

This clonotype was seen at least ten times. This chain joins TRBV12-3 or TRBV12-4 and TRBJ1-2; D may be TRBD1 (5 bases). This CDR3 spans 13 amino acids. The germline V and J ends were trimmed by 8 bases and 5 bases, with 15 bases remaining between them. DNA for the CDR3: TGTGCCAGCGGGCAGGGCGCCCGTTATGGCTACACCTTC. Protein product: CASGQGARYGYTF.